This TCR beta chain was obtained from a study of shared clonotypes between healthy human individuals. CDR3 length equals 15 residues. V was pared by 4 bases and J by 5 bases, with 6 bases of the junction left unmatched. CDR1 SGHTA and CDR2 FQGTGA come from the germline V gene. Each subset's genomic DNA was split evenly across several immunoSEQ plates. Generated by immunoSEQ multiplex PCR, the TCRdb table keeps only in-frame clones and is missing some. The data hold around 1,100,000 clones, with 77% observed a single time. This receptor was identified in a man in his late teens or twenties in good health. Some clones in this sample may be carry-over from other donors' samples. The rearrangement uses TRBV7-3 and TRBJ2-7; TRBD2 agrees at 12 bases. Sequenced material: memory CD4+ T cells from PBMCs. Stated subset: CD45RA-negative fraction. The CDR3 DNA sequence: TGTGCCAGCAGCTATCGACTAGCGGGAGCTCACGAGCAGTACTTC. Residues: CASSYRLAGAHEQYF. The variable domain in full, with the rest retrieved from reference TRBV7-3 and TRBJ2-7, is GAGVSQTPSNKVTEKGKYVELRCDPISGHTALYWYRQSLGQGPEFLIYFQGTGAADDSGLPNDRFFAVRPEGSVSTLKIQRTERGDSAVYLCASSYRLAGAHEQYFGPGTRLTVT.